The clone carrying this T cell receptor beta chain was seen just once. Patients of the Seattle cohort, enrolled during active infection, were followed longitudinally. This sample was taken from a study of blood T cell repertoires in COVID-19. Study-level background: Spain, Italy and the United States supplied samples that represented acute and convalescent COVID-19. PBMCs, B-cell-depleted T cells, or T cells were the source of the cDNA or gDNA that made up the material.

Authors' data handling: From reference gene primer amplification, estimates of nucleated cell counts were derived. Clones were sequenced by immunoSEQ multiplex PCR, and TCRdb holds only the in-frame ones, with some missing. V, J and clone size are those of that table, while D and trimming were read from the DNA. In the table there are some 200,000 clones, 84% of which are singletons. This CDR3 is 13 amino acids long. From germline, CDR1 is MGHDK and CDR2 SYGVNS. The V segment lost 4 bases and the J segment 10 bases; nucleotides outside the gene matches: 7. The sequenced material came from peripheral blood. The receptor was derived from a woman between 65 and 79 years old with COVID-19, enrolled during active disease. The gene calls are TRBV25-1 and TRBJ2-1, with 7 nucleotides matching TRBD2. The CDR3 here is CASSARDYQEQFF. CDR3 bases: TGTGCCAGCAGTGCAAGGGACTATCAAGAGCAGTTCTTC. Looking up the rest from reference TRBV25-1 and TRBJ2-1 gives the full variable domain: EADIYQTPRYLVIGTGKKITLECSQTMGHDKMYWYQQDPGMELHLIHYSYGVNSTEKGDLSSESTVSRIRTEHFPLTLESARPSHTSQYLCASSARDYQEQFFGPGTRLTVL.